These 19 T cell receptor beta chains came from one sample sequenced in a study of blood T cell repertoires in COVID-19. The table came from immunoSEQ multiplex PCR; TCRdb's copy has only in-frame clones and leaves some out. The sample holds more than 95,000 clones, approximately 83% seen once. Material: peripheral blood. The receptors derive from an elderly woman with active or convalescent COVID-19.

The chain couples TRBV18 to TRBJ2-6; TRBD1 matches at 11 bases. The CDR3 length is 20 residues. V shed 1 base, J shed 0 bases, and the junction held 8 bases outside the gene matches. CDR1 KGHSH and CDR2 LQKENI come from the germline V gene. The DNA for the CDR3 is TGTGCCAGCTCACCACGCCAGCGGGGGACAGGGGGCTCTGGGGCCAACGTCCTGACTTTC. This encodes CASSPRQRGTGGSGANVLTF.

The chain joins TRBV5-4 to TRBJ1-2, with 8 bases aligning to TRBD1. Trimming cost V 0 bases and J 7 bases; bases outside gene matches: 11. This CDR3 spans 16 amino acids. Per the germline V gene, CDR1 is SGHNT and CDR2 is YYREEE (reference sequence). CDR3 amino acids: CASSLAGSGGWVGYTF. The CDR3 region has the DNA TGTGCCAGCAGCTTGGCAGGTTCAGGGGGCTGGGTTGGCTACACCTTC.

This sequence joins TRBV6-2 or TRBV6-3 and TRBJ2-1; 7 bases are shared with TRBD1. The V and J ends lost 5 bases and 7 bases, in that order; junction bases with no gene match: 11. The CDR3 has 15 residues. The germline V gene encodes CDR1 MNHEY and CDR2 SVGEGT. In nucleotides, the CDR3 is TGTGCCAGCAGTAACACAGGGGTGTTCAGGAATGAGCAGTTCTTC. This codes for CASSNTGVFRNEQFF.

The chain joins TRBV19 to TRBJ1-2; the match to TRBD1 covers 9 bases. Germline-derived CDR1 and CDR2 are LNHDA and SQIVND (reference sequence). V dropped 5 bases and J dropped 8; count of bases not matched to a gene: 12. The CDR3 length is 15 residues. Here the CDR3 reads CASSYTKGQGSGYTF. CDR3 DNA: TGTGCCAGTAGTTACACTAAGGGACAGGGAAGCGGCTACACCTTC.

CDR3 coding DNA: TGCGCCAGCAGCCAAGATTTCAGCGGCAATGAGCAGTTCTTC. Amino acids: CASSQDFSGNEQFF. This chain joins TRBV4-3 and TRBJ2-1; D may be TRBD2 (5 bases). This CDR3 contains 14 residues. The germline CDR1 and CDR2 sequences are LGHNA and YSLEER. The V end lost 0 bases, the J end lost 6 bases, and 9 bases lay between the germline ends.

This clone was seen a handful of times. V and J are TRBV7-2 and TRBJ1-2; tentatively, D is TRBD1 (5 bases). Germline V CDR1 and CDR2: SGHTA, FQGNSA. This CDR3 contains 14 residues. V was trimmed by 1 base and J by 6 bases, leaving 12 bases between them. The CDR3 region has the DNA TGTGCCAGCAGCTTAGTGGCAGGGCCCCATGGCTACACCTTC. Translation gives CASSLVAGPHGYTF. Full variable domain (remainder filled in from reference TRBV7-2 and TRBJ1-2): GAGVSQSPSNKVTEKGKDVELRCDPISGHTALYWYRQSLGQGLEFLIYFQGNSAPDKSGLPSDRFSAERTGGSVSTLTIQRTQQEDSAVYLCASSLVAGPHGYTFGSGTRLTVV.

This rearrangement joins TRBV5-1 to TRBJ1-4, with unresolved D. Deletions cut 0 bases from V and 3 bases from J, with 6 bases between. CDR1 and CDR2 from the germline V gene are SGHRS and YFSETQ. The CDR3 totals 14 residues. CDR3 DNA: TGCGCCAGCAGCTTGGGAGGGTCTAATGAAAAACTGTTTTTT. Translated: CASSLGGSNEKLFF.

In this sample, this clone turned up a few times. The V call is TRBV4-2, the J call TRBJ1-6, with unresolved D. CDR1 LGHNA and CDR2 YNFKEQ come from the germline V gene. With 0 bases removed from V and 6 bases from J, the gap between germline ends came to 6 bases. The CDR3 extends over 14 amino acids. The CDR3 protein is CASSQDLVNSPLHF. The CDR3 nucleotides read TGTGCCAGCAGCCAAGACCTCGTTAATTCACCCCTCCACTTT.

This rearrangement joins TRBV6-6 to TRBJ2-3; perhaps TRBD2 as D (6 bases). CDR1 is MNHNY and CDR2 is SVGAGI in the germline V gene (reference sequence). Trimming left V 2 bases short and J 6 bases short, with 9 bases between. The CDR3 sequence is 13 residues long. The CDR3 DNA reads TGTGCCAGCAGTTACCTCCGGGAGGATACGCAGTATTTT. Protein sequence: CASSYLREDTQYF.

This clone was seen a single time. This sequence joins TRBV9 and TRBJ1-6; D not certain. Germline CDR1 reads SGDLS; CDR2 reads YYNGEE. The CDR3 spans 18 residues. V lost 4 bases to trimming and J lost 0 bases, with 17 bases between them. CDR3 in amino acids: CASSPTGLQSSYNSPLHF. The CDR3 nucleotides are TGTGCCAGCAGCCCAACCGGCTTACAGAGCTCCTATAATTCACCCCTCCACTTT. Drawing the rest from reference TRBV9 and TRBJ1-6, the complete variable domain is DSGVTQTPKHLITATGQRVTLRCSPRSGDLSVYWYQQSLDQGLQFLIQYYNGEERAKGNILERFSAQQFPDLHSELNLSSLELGDSALYFCASSPTGLQSSYNSPLHFGNGTRLTVT.

V is TRBV7-2 and J is TRBJ1-6; D is perhaps TRBD1 (6 bases). The V gene's germline CDR1 is SGHTA and CDR2 FQGNSA. There are 14 residues in the CDR3. V was pared by 5 bases and J by 10 bases, with 15 bases between. This chain's CDR3 is CASSMWDTRSPLHF. For the CDR3, the DNA is TGTGCCAGCAGCATGTGGGACACGCGGTCACCCCTCCACTTT.

This rearrangement joins TRBV27 to TRBJ2-7; 8 nucleotides align to TRBD1. J gave up 2 bases and V 6 bases, and 6 bases lay outside the gene matches. The CDR3 runs 14 residues. Germline V gives CDR1 MNHEY, CDR2 SMNVEV (reference sequence). The CDR3 DNA reads as TGTGCCAGCAGACTCCAACAGGGGGCCTACGAGCAGTACTTC. It is translated as CASRLQQGAYEQYF.

This chain connects TRBV5-1 to TRBJ1-3; D remains ambiguous. V was cut by 0 bases and J by 2 bases, with 12 bases left in between. The V gene's germline CDR1 is SGHRS and CDR2 YFSETQ. The CDR3 consists of 16 residues. CDR3 DNA sequence: TGCGCCAGCAGCTTGGGCCACCGGGTAGCTGGAAACACCATATATTTT. The encoded protein is CASSLGHRVAGNTIYF.

This chain joins TRBV18 and TRBJ1-1; D perhaps matches TRBD1 (5 bases). V lost 1 base, J lost 1 base, and 13 bases lay in between. Germline CDR1 KGHSH, CDR2 LQKENI. This CDR3 region has 16 residues. The CDR3 spells CASSPQTAGSNTEAFF. In DNA, the CDR3 is TGTGCCAGCTCACCACAGACAGCTGGATCGAACACTGAAGCTTTCTTT.

The chain's CDR3 is CASTATTATNEKLFF. The CDR3 DNA reads TGTGCCAGTACCGCGACGACAGCAACTAATGAAAAACTGTTTTTT. V usage is TRBV19 and J usage is TRBJ1-4, with D perhaps TRBD1 (5 bases). Germline V gene lookup returns CDR1 LNHDA and CDR2 SQIVND (reference sequence). V gave up 7 bases and J gave up 0 bases, with 12 bases separating them. This CDR3 has 15 residues.

The V gene is TRBV4-2, the J gene TRBJ2-7; D is possibly TRBD1 (6 bases). Between the trimmed V and J ends, which lost 1 base and 2 bases, there was a span of 12 bases. There are 15 residues in the CDR3. Looked up from germline, CDR1 is LGHNA and CDR2 is YNFKEQ. This CDR3 reads CASSQVRGSAYEQYF. The CDR3 DNA follows: TGTGCCAGCAGCCAAGTGAGGGGGAGCGCCTACGAGCAGTACTTC.

V is TRBV2 and J is TRBJ1-5; D gene unclear. Between the trimmed V and J ends, which lost 1 base and 7 bases, there was a span of 11 bases. The V gene's germline CDR1 is SNHLY and CDR2 FYNNEI. The CDR3 spans 14 residues. The CDR3 loop is CASSEERDVQPQHF. CDR3 coding DNA: TGTGCCAGCAGTGAAGAGAGGGATGTACAGCCCCAGCATTTT.

The chain has TRBV29-1 and TRBJ1-5; 7 nucleotides align to TRBD1. CDR3 length: 16 amino acids. CDR1 and CDR2 from the germline V gene are SQVTM and ANQGSEA. CDR3 loop: CIKLPGQPYSNQPQHF. CDR3 DNA: TGCATCAAACTGCCGGGACAGCCCTATAGCAATCAGCCCCAGCATTTT.

The rearrangement joins TRBV30 to TRBJ1-4, with 8 bases aligning to TRBD1. This CDR3 region has 16 residues. Looked up from germline, CDR1 is GTSNPN and CDR2 is SVGIG (reference sequence). Losses at the gene ends were 3 bases for V and 4 bases for J; bases not matched to a gene: 10. CDR3: CAWSYGQGLLNEKLFF. Written as DNA, the CDR3 is TGTGCCTGGAGCTACGGACAGGGCCTTCTTAATGAAAAACTGTTTTTT.